This T cell receptor beta chain was sequenced in a study of cytomegalovirus exposure and HLA in healthy donors. The CDR3 sequence is 15 residues long. Looked up from germline, CDR1 is SGHTA and CDR2 is FQGNSA. V dropped 5 bases and J dropped 2 bases, with 16 bases sitting between them. Primers included in the PCR were 60 Vbeta and 13 Jbeta primers. Clones were read by immunoSEQ multiplex PCR, and TCRdb kept only the in-frame ones, dropping some. The data show about 52,000 clones, approximately 70% seen once. This sequence was found in a woman aged 50 to 60 in good health and CMV-seronegative. The material sequenced was PBMCs. The gene calls are TRBV7-2 and TRBJ2-7; possibly TRBD2 for D (5 bases). In DNA form, the CDR3 reads TGTGCCAGCAGCCCGGACGTGACTAAGACCTACGAGCAGTACTTC. Translating gives CASSPDVTKTYEQYF.